The 28 T cell receptor beta chains reported below all come from one sample, sequenced in a study of blood T cell repertoires in COVID-19 (dated by TCRdb to 2020 to 2022). Receptors were amplified or captured by the immunoSEQ multiplex PCR assay. The source is immuneACCESS, and TCRdb retained only in-frame sequences with V and J called. Part of the clones is not carried over; for the studies checked, unresolved V genes explain less than half of this, and the remainder is unexplained. This sample comprises some 77,000 clones, around 91% of them detected only once. The top ten hold around 4.5% of the sample. Sequencing was done on a sample of peripheral blood. The receptors here all came from a woman older than 75 with active or convalescent COVID-19.

This rearrangement joins TRBV27 to TRBJ1-6, with D perhaps TRBD1 (5 bases). In germline, CDR1 is MNHEY, CDR2 SMNVEV (reference sequence). The CDR3 spans 13 residues. V was pared by 2 bases and J by 7 bases, with 6 bases between. The CDR3, as DNA: TGTGCCAGCAGTTTAGGGGGGAATTCACCCCTCCACTTT. Amino acids: CASSLGGNSPLHF.

The J gene is TRBJ1-5, the V gene TRBV6-2 or TRBV6-3; TRBD1 matches 9 bases. This CDR3 comprises 16 residues. Germline V gives CDR1 MNHEY, CDR2 SVGEGT. The J segment lost 2 bases and the V segment lost 6 bases, leaving 8 bases of the junction unmatched. CDR3 nucleotide sequence: TGTGCCAGCAGCCTCCCCCGGGACAGGGGCAATCAGCCCCAGCATTTT. Translation: CASSLPRDRGNQPQHF.

In nucleotides, the CDR3 is TGTGCCACCAGCAGAGTCGTGGGGGGGGATGGCTACACCTTC. It encodes CATSRVVGGDGYTF. The V call is TRBV15, the J call TRBJ1-2; possibly TRBD1 for D (5 bases). Germline CDR1 LNHNV, CDR2 YYDKDF (reference sequence). The CDR3 spans 14 residues. Trimming cost V 1 base and J 6 bases, with 12 bases left between them. Complete variable domain (other parts from reference TRBV15 and TRBJ1-2): DAMVIQNPRYQVTQFGKPVTLSCSQTLNHNVMYWYQQKSSQAPKLLFHYYDKDFNNEADTPDNFQSRRPNTSFCFLDIRSPGLGDTAMYLCATSRVVGGDGYTFGSGTRLTVV.

This clone was found once. The rearrangement joins TRBV12-3 or TRBV12-4 to TRBJ1-2, with TRBD1 matching 9 bases. The CDR3 has 13 residues. With V trimmed by 7 bases and J by 6 bases, 6 bases remained unmatched. CDR3 nucleotides: TGTGCCAGCAACGACAGGGGGAGGCATGGCTACACCTTC. It encodes CASNDRGRHGYTF.

The chain combines TRBV14 with TRBJ1-5; no clear D gene. From germline, CDR1 is SGHDN and CDR2 FVKESK. V shed 1 base and J shed 6 bases, with 4 bases lying between them. The length of the CDR3 is 12 residues. In DNA, the CDR3 is TGTGCCAGCAGCCAAGCCGGTCAGCCCCAGCATTTT. Protein: CASSQAGQPQHF.

The chain uses TRBV5-1 and TRBJ2-5; a weak D match, TRBD1 (6 bases). Trimming left V 4 bases short and J 4 bases short, with 14 bases between. CDR3 length equals 14 residues. Germline V gene sequence: CDR1 SGHRS, CDR2 YFSETQ. Written as DNA, the CDR3 is TGCGCCAGCAGCCCTCAGGGGAATGGAGAGACCCAGTACTTC. Its translation: CASSPQGNGETQYF.

The rearrangement links TRBV6-5 to TRBJ1-5, with 9 bases matching TRBD1. CDR3 length equals 15 residues. V was pared by 6 bases and J by 3 bases, with 6 bases of the junction left unmatched. CDR1 MNHEY and CDR2 SVGAGI come from the germline V gene. This CDR3 reads CASRMGQGINQPQHF. DNA of the CDR3: TGTGCCAGCAGGATGGGACAGGGCATCAATCAGCCCCAGCATTTT.

The V call is TRBV7-2, the J call TRBJ2-7, with D tentatively TRBD2 (5 bases). There are 14 residues in the CDR3. Trimming took off 4 bases at V and 2 bases at J, with 12 bases between the two ends. CDR1 and CDR2 (germline): SGHTA, FQGNSA. Here the CDR3 reads CASSSGTRTYEQYF. In DNA, the CDR3 is TGTGCCAGCAGCTCGGGCACTAGAACCTACGAGCAGTACTTC.

The V and J genes are TRBV28 and TRBJ1-4, with 7 bases matching TRBD1. Germline values: CDR1 MDHEN, CDR2 SYDVKM. The CDR3 totals 16 residues. V trimming: 5 bases; J trimming: 4 bases; junction bases outside the gene matches: 10. The DNA for the CDR3 is TGTGCCAGCAGTCCAAGACAGGGACCAATTAATGAAAAACTGTTTTTT. As protein: CASSPRQGPINEKLFF.

The chain joins TRBV19 to TRBJ1-1; tentatively, D is TRBD1 (6 bases). Trimming stripped 9 bases from V and 2 bases from J, with 13 bases between. Looked up from germline, CDR1 is LNHDA and CDR2 is SQIVND (reference sequence). The CDR3 spans 13 residues. The CDR3 spells CASRTVANTEAFF. The CDR3 bases are TGTGCCAGCCGGACAGTAGCTAACACTGAAGCTTTCTTT. Based on the CDR3 plus reference TRBV19 and TRBJ1-1, the full variable domain is DGGITQSPKYLFRKEGQNVTLSCEQNLNHDAMYWYRQDPGQGLRLIYYSQIVNDFQKGDIAEGYSVSREKKESFPLTVTSAQKNPTAFYLCASRTVANTEAFFGQGTRLTVV.

The gene calls are TRBV6-5 and TRBJ2-1; 10 nucleotides align to TRBD1. V shed 6 bases, J shed 5 bases, and the junction held 7 bases outside the gene matches. The CDR3 runs 15 residues. From germline, CDR1 is MNHEY and CDR2 SVGAGI. The CDR3 reads CASSRGTGVNNEQFF. DNA of the CDR3: TGTGCCAGCAGCCGCGGGACAGGGGTAAACAATGAGCAGTTCTTC.

The genes are TRBV5-8 and TRBJ2-4; D possibly corresponds to TRBD2 (5 bases). The germline gives CDR1 SGHTS, CDR2 YDEGEE. Trimming shortened V by 4 bases and J by 10 bases, and 6 bases separated the two germline ends. The CDR3 covers 10 residues. CDR3 sequence (DNA): TGTGCCAGCAGCGTAGCGATTCAGTACTTC. It codes for CASSVAIQYF.

The chain carries TRBV6-5 and TRBJ2-5, with D possibly being TRBD1 (5 bases). CDR3 size: 15 residues. Germline V CDR1 and CDR2: MNHEY, SVGAGI. V gave up 8 bases and J gave up 3 bases, with 19 bases separating them. The CDR3 DNA reads as TGTGCCAGCTATTCACCAATTGGGGCAGAAGAGACCCAGTACTTC. It encodes CASYSPIGAEETQYF.

This clone was seen more than once but under ten times. The genes are TRBV7-2 and TRBJ1-1, with 9 nucleotides matching TRBD1. Germline CDR1 SGHTA, CDR2 FQGNSA. V lost 5 bases and J lost 5; bases outside the gene matches: 6. This CDR3 spans 14 amino acids. The DNA of the CDR3 is TGTGCCAGCAGCCCTGACAGGGGGAGGACTGAAGCTTTCTTT. It codes for CASSPDRGRTEAFF.

This clone was observed a handful of times. The chain carries TRBV5-1 and TRBJ2-1, with 11 bases matching TRBD2. The CDR3 covers 16 residues. The junction had 6 bases not matched to a gene; V was cut back by 3 bases and J by 4 bases. From germline, CDR1 is SGHRS and CDR2 YFSETQ. This CDR3 is CASSSGTSGLYNEQFF. The CDR3 DNA follows: TGCGCCAGCAGCTCCGGGACTAGCGGACTTTACAATGAGCAGTTCTTC.

The genes are TRBV12-3 or TRBV12-4 and TRBJ2-2; a possible D gene is TRBD2 (6 bases). There are 12 residues in the CDR3. Trimming removed 8 bases at V and 4 bases at J, with 8 bases between. In DNA, the CDR3 is TGTGCCAGCTCGCGGGGCACCGGGGAGCTGTTTTTT. This translates into CASSRGTGELFF.

The chain is built from TRBV5-1 and TRBJ2-7; TRBD2 is a possible D gene (5 bases). The CDR3 loop spans 14 amino acids. Germline V lookup: CDR1 SGHRS, CDR2 YFSETQ. V lost 4 bases to trimming and J lost 6 bases, with 17 bases between them. Written as DNA, the CDR3 is TGCGCCAGCAGCGCCGGTCAGTTGGGGAGCGAGCAGTACTTC. Its protein is CASSAGQLGSEQYF.

This chain connects TRBV3-1 (or the pseudogene TRBV3-2) to TRBJ1-1, with TRBD1 identical over 10 bases. Germline V gene lookup returns CDR1 LGHDT and CDR2 YNNKEL (reference sequence). The CDR3 sequence is 14 residues long. Trimming took 2 bases from V and 4 from J; bases not matched to a gene: 1. The CDR3 DNA sequence: TGTGCCAGCAGCCAAAGGACAGGGGGCACTGAAGCTTTCTTT. It specifies CASSQRTGGTEAFF.

The chain is built from TRBV4-3 and TRBJ2-3, with D perhaps matching TRBD2 (5 bases). The CDR3 runs to 15 residues. Trimming stripped 3 bases from V and 1 base from J, with 11 bases between. CDR1 LGHNA and CDR2 YSLEER come from the germline V gene. CDR3 DNA: TGCGCCAGCAGCCAGGAGACACTAGGCACAGATACGCAGTATTTT. This sequence encodes CASSQETLGTDTQYF.

The chain recombines TRBV3-1 (or the pseudogene TRBV3-2) with TRBJ2-3; possible D gene TRBD1, 6 bases. The ends were cut back, 7 bases at V and 6 bases at J, with 17 bases in the middle. This CDR3 is built from 14 residues. The germline V gene has CDR1 LGHDT and CDR2 YNNKEL (reference sequence). As DNA, the CDR3 is TGTGCCAGCACAACCACGATACAGGGCGATACGCAGTATTTT. Translation gives CASTTTIQGDTQYF.

The rearrangement links TRBV5-1 to TRBJ2-1, with a tentative D call TRBD2 (5 bases). CDR1 is SGHRS and CDR2 is YFSETQ in the germline V gene. The CDR3 has 18 amino acids. V was clipped by 4 bases and J by 6 bases, with 26 bases between them. This CDR3 is CASSPSSLDSGIPNEQFF. The CDR3, as DNA: TGCGCCAGCAGCCCTTCTAGTTTGGACTCCGGCATTCCCAATGAGCAGTTCTTC.

The rearrangement joins TRBV4-3 to TRBJ2-1; possible D gene TRBD2, 6 bases. This CDR3 spans 18 amino acids. V was clipped by 1 base and J by 0 bases, with 16 bases between them. Germline CDR1 reads LGHNA; CDR2 reads YSLEER. CDR3 amino acids: CASSQAGRTLSSYNEQFF. The CDR3 DNA follows: TGCGCCAGCAGCCAAGCCGGGAGAACTCTGAGCTCCTACAATGAGCAGTTCTTC.

The chain employs TRBV6-2 or TRBV6-3 and TRBJ2-5; D possibly corresponds to TRBD1 (7 bases). This CDR3 region has 14 residues. CDR1 is MNHEY and CDR2 is SVGEGT in the germline V gene. The V end was cut by 6 bases, the J end by 5 bases, with 16 bases between. For the CDR3, the DNA is TGTGCCAGCAGCCGCCCAGGGGGGTGGGAGACCCAGTACTTC. Residues: CASSRPGGWETQYF.

V and J are TRBV9 and TRBJ2-1; 8 bases align to TRBD1. The germline CDR1 and CDR2 sequences are SGDLS and YYNGEE. V shed 0 bases, J shed 9 bases, and the junction held 5 bases outside the gene matches. CDR3 length: 14 residues. CDR3 sequence reads: CASSVVGQGSEQFF. The CDR3 region has the DNA TGTGCCAGCAGCGTAGTCGGACAGGGAAGTGAGCAGTTCTTC.

The genes are TRBV28 and TRBJ1-3; 9 nucleotides line up with TRBD1. Per germline, CDR1 MDHEN and CDR2 SYDVKM. V shed 6 bases, J shed 0 bases, and the junction held 9 bases outside the gene matches. The CDR3 sequence is 17 residues long. The CDR3 nucleotides are TGTGCCAGCAGCACCACGGACAGGGGACTCTCTGGAAACACCATATATTTT. Amino acids: CASSTTDRGLSGNTIYF.

The gene calls are TRBV24-1 and TRBJ1-5; D not resolved. This CDR3 has 12 amino acids. Germline CDR1 reads KGHDR; CDR2 reads SFDVKD. Trimming removed 4 bases at V and 7 bases at J, with 7 bases between. The CDR3 region is CATSEVGQPQHF. CDR3 nucleotide sequence: TGTGCCACCAGTGAGGTGGGCCAGCCCCAGCATTTT.

The genes are TRBV4-1 and TRBJ1-3, with 7 nucleotides matching TRBD1. The CDR3 loop spans 17 amino acids. Germline trimming cut 4 bases from V and 0 bases from J; bases unmatched to any gene: 9. CDR1 and CDR2 (germline): MGHRA, YSYEKL. The DNA of the CDR3 is TGCGCCAGCAGCCTCCCGACAGGGTCCGACTCTGGAAACACCATATATTTT. Protein sequence: CASSLPTGSDSGNTIYF.

The chain uses TRBV2 and TRBJ1-1, with no clear D. From germline, CDR1 is SNHLY and CDR2 FYNNEI. CDR3 size: 17 residues. The V end lost 6 bases, the J end lost 0 bases, and 20 bases lay between the germline ends. CDR3 loop: CASRGASTQILNTEAFF. CDR3 DNA: TGTGCCAGCAGGGGAGCCTCGACACAGATATTGAACACTGAAGCTTTCTTT.